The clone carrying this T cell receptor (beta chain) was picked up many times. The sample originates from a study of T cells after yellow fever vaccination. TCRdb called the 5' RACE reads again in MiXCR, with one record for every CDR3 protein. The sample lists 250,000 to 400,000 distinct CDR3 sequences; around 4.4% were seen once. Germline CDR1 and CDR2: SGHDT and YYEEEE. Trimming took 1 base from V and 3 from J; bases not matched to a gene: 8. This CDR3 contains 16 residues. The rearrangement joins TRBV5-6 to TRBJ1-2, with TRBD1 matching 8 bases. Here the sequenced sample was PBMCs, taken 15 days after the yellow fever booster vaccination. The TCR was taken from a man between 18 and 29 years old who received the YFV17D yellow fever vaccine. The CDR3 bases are TGTGCCAGCAGCTTGAAACCCCAGGGGGCTCACTATGGCTACACCTTC. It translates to CASSLKPQGAHYGYTF.